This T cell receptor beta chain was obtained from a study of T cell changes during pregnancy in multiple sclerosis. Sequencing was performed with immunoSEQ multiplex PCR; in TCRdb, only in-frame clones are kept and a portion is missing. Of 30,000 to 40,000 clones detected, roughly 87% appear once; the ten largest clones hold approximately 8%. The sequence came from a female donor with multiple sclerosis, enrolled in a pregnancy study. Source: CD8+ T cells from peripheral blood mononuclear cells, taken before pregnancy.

Here the CDR3 reads CASTIAGDTYNEQFF. The CDR3 DNA reads as TGTGCCAGTACCATAGCGGGGGATACCTACAATGAGCAGTTCTTC. This chain connects TRBV19 to TRBJ2-1; 9 bases map to TRBD2. Germline V CDR1 and CDR2: LNHDA, SQIVND (reference sequence). Trimming at V came to 7 bases and at J to 2 bases, leaving 6 bases not matched to a gene. The length of the CDR3 is 15 residues. Combining the CDR3 with reference TRBV19 and TRBJ2-1 gives the whole variable domain DGGITQSPKYLFRKEGQNVTLSCEQNLNHDAMYWYRQDPGQGLRLIYYSQIVNDFQKGDIAEGYSVSREKKESFPLTVTSAQKNPTAFYLCASTIAGDTYNEQFFGPGTRLTVL.